This TCR beta chain emerged from a study of blood T cell repertoires in COVID-19. Study context: Acute-phase and convalescent COVID-19 samples originated in the United States, Italy and Spain. T cells, B-cell-depleted T cells, or PBMCs provided the cDNA or gDNA that served as material.

The CDR3 sequence is 14 residues long. The ends were cut back, 0 bases at V and 6 bases at J, with 6 bases in the middle. Germline-derived CDR1 and CDR2 are SGHDN and FVKESK. In the original analysis: Reference gene primers were amplified, and this amplification served to estimate nucleated cell counts. Repertoires were generated with immunoSEQ multiplex PCR, while TCRdb's copy carries only in-frame clones and drops some. V, J and clone size derive from that table, while D and trimming were established from the DNA sequence. The sample lists 150,000 to 180,000 clones, 75% to 85% occurring once. The sequence was collected from a woman aged 55 to 70 with COVID-19, enrolled during active disease. Sequencing input: peripheral blood. The rearrangement uses TRBV14 and TRBJ1-6; D gene ambiguous. As DNA, the CDR3 is TGTGCCAGCAGCCAAGAACGGTCTAATTCACCCCTCCACTTT. Its protein is CASSQERSNSPLHF.